This note documents a single T cell receptor beta chain sequence. The data belong to a study of blood T cell repertoires in COVID-19. Overall study context: Specimens from acute and convalescent COVID-19 originated in the United States, Italy and Spain. PBMCs, B-cell-depleted T cells, or T cells provided the cDNA or gDNA that made up the material.

CDR1 is SGHRS and CDR2 is YFSETQ in the germline V gene. The CDR3 consists of 14 residues. The ends lost 4 bases at V and 8 bases at J; junction bases unmatched: 8. Clinical history reported by participants formed the basis on which cohorts were assigned. A COVID-19 case was met by exposed participants within 2 weeks before study entry. TCRdb's table, derived via immunoSEQ multiplex PCR, lists solely in-frame clones and lacks some. The sample lists around 200,000 clones, approximately 86% occurring once. The J gene is TRBJ1-4, the V gene TRBV5-1; the match to TRBD1 covers 7 bases. Material: PBMCs or T cells enriched from blood (not recorded which). This TCR derives from a woman in her twenties or thirties who had been exposed to COVID-19. The CDR3 is CASSQQGKGEKLFF. The CDR3 DNA reads TGCGCCAGCAGCCAACAGGGGAAGGGGGAAAAACTGTTTTTT.